The 28 T cell receptor beta chains listed next were all sequenced from one sample in a study of shared clonotypes between healthy human individuals. Libraries were prepared by immunoSEQ multiplex PCR; TCRdb keeps only in-frame clonotypes and omits some of them. The repertoire holds hundreds of thousands of clones, with about 98% as singletons. Naive CD8 populations comprised CD45RO-negative cells positively selected for CCR7, excluding terminally differentiated effector memory CD45RA+ cells. The sequencing input was naive CD8+ T cells sorted from blood. These receptors originate from a man aged 25-45 years in good health.

The chain combines TRBV28 with TRBJ1-2; TRBD1 aligns across 7 bases. The germline gives CDR1 MDHEN, CDR2 SYDVKM. The CDR3 contains 14 residues. The trim removed 6 bases at V and 8 bases at J, leaving 12 bases unmatched. The CDR3 protein is CASSFRGGLLGYTF. The CDR3 DNA is TGTGCCAGCAGCTTCAGGGGGGGGTTGCTGGGCTACACCTTC.

The chain joins TRBV11-2 to TRBJ1-1; D is perhaps TRBD1 (6 bases). Trimming took 5 bases from V and 8 from J, leaving 15 bases between them. Looked up from germline, CDR1 is SGHAT and CDR2 is FQNNGV. The CDR3 is made up of 13 amino acids. CDR3 region: CASSPEDRLEAFF. Here the CDR3 DNA reads TGTGCCAGCAGCCCGGAAGACAGGCTCGAAGCTTTCTTT.

CDR3 region: CSVALPRETYEQYF. CDR3 coding DNA: TGCAGCGTCGCCCTCCCCCGGGAGACCTACGAGCAGTACTTC. V is TRBV29-1 and J is TRBJ2-7, with D possibly TRBD2 on 6 matching bases. The CDR3 is 14 amino acids. The germline CDR1 and CDR2 sequences are SQVTM and ANQGSEA. V was shortened by 6 bases and J by 2 bases, with 17 bases between the two germline ends.

J is TRBJ2-2 and V is TRBV27, with 13 nucleotides matching TRBD2. The CDR3 runs to 17 residues. V dropped 5 bases and J dropped 0; count of bases not matched to a gene: 3. Germline values: CDR1 MNHEY, CDR2 SMNVEV (reference sequence). In DNA form, the CDR3 reads TGTGCCAGCAGTCCGACTAGCGGGAGGCCGAACACCGGGGAGCTGTTTTTT. Its translation is CASSPTSGRPNTGELFF.

This clone was counted a single time. At one of its ends the junction is not consistent with the germline gene, which may arise from a read error. The CDR3 DNA reads TGTACCAGTACTTCAGGGGCGGTGAGCAATCAGCCCCAGCATTTT. Protein product: CTSTSGAVSNQPQHF. The V and J genes are TRBV19 and TRBJ1-5, with a possible D match to TRBD1 (6 bases). The V gene's germline CDR1 is LNHDA and CDR2 SQIVND (reference sequence). The CDR3 runs 15 residues.

The chain links TRBV7-9 to TRBJ2-1; D is ambiguous. Trimming took off 4 bases at V and 8 bases at J, with 27 bases between the two ends. Germline V gene sequence: CDR1 SEHNR, CDR2 FQNEAQ (reference sequence). This CDR3 region has 18 residues. DNA for the CDR3: TGTGCCAGCAGCTCCGCGAGCAGTAATGTCCCTCCCCCGGATGAGCAGTTCTTC. Translated, it gives CASSSASSNVPPPDEQFF.

The chain links TRBV10-3 to TRBJ1-4, with no clear D. The ends were cut back, 0 bases at V and 0 bases at J, with 5 bases in the middle. The CDR3 has 15 residues. Germline CDR1 and CDR2: ENHRY and SYGVKD. The CDR3 nucleotides read TGTGCCATCAGTGAGTCGGGCGCAACTAATGAAAAACTGTTTTTT. Protein sequence: CAISESGATNEKLFF.

This clone was counted a single time. The rearrangement links TRBV6-4 to TRBJ2-1; D assignment may be TRBD1 or TRBD2 (6 bases each). The CDR3 is made up of 13 amino acids. Per the germline V gene, CDR1 is MRHNA and CDR2 is SNTAGT. Deletions cut 2 bases from V and 7 bases from J, with 9 bases between. The CDR3 protein is CASSDVGGNEQFF. As DNA, the CDR3 is TGTGCCAGCAGTGACGTAGGGGGGAATGAGCAGTTCTTC.

The chain recombines TRBV5-1 with TRBJ1-1; the D is unclear. In germline, CDR1 is SGHRS, CDR2 YFSETQ. The V end was cut by 1 base, the J end by 1 base, with 14 bases between. The CDR3 contains 16 residues. The CDR3 region has the DNA TGCGCCAGCAGCTTGCACCCGAACCTGGGGAACACTGAAGCTTTCTTT. It encodes CASSLHPNLGNTEAFF.

The J gene is TRBJ1-1, the V gene TRBV13; D not resolved. This CDR3 has 14 amino acids. With 1 base removed from V and 6 bases from J, the gap between germline ends came to 12 bases. Per germline, CDR1 PRHDT and CDR2 FYEKMQ (reference sequence). The CDR3 sequence is CASSLVLGPSEAFF. CDR3 sequence (DNA): TGTGCCAGCAGCTTAGTTTTAGGACCCTCTGAAGCTTTCTTT.

A note on this clone: The sample holds other DNA sequences that translate to the same CDR3. The genes are TRBV7-9 and TRBJ1-5; D possibly corresponds to TRBD1 (5 bases). Between the trimmed V and J ends, which lost 1 base and 3 bases, there was a span of 7 bases. CDR3 length: 14 residues. Germline V gene sequence: CDR1 SEHNR, CDR2 FQNEAQ (reference sequence). CDR3 sequence reads: CASSLGGVNQPQHF. CDR3 coding DNA: TGTGCCAGCAGCTTAGGGGGGGTCAATCAGCCCCAGCATTTT.

The V call is TRBV15, the J call TRBJ1-3; TRBD1 might be the D (5 bases). The CDR3 is 15 residues long. Trimming removed 0 bases from V and 7 bases from J, with 13 bases in between. The germline CDR1 and CDR2 sequences are LNHNV and YYDKDF (reference sequence). The CDR3 reads CATSRDMGQTNTIYF. CDR3 sequence (DNA): TGTGCCACCAGCAGAGACATGGGGCAGACGAACACCATATATTTT.

The rearrangement uses TRBV5-4 and TRBJ2-7; D is possibly TRBD1 or TRBD2 (5 bases each). Trimming cost V 4 bases and J 0 bases, with 8 bases left between them. CDR1 is SGHNT, CDR2 YYREEE, per germline (reference sequence). This CDR3 region has 13 residues. CDR3 loop: CASSIGTSYEQYF. CDR3 nucleotides: TGTGCCAGCAGCATAGGGACCTCCTACGAGCAGTACTTC.

The genes are TRBV7-9 and TRBJ2-1; possible D gene TRBD2, 7 bases. V shed 2 bases and J shed 9 bases, with 23 bases lying between them. The CDR3 totals 17 residues. CDR1 is SEHNR, CDR2 FQNEAQ, per germline (reference sequence). This CDR3 is CASSLFSGGNLDSEQFF. Here the CDR3 DNA reads TGTGCCAGCAGCTTATTTTCGGGGGGCAATTTGGATAGTGAGCAGTTCTTC.

The chain combines TRBV9 with TRBJ2-5; 8 bases fit TRBD2. Germline CDR1 reads SGDLS; CDR2 reads YYNGEE. V dropped 6 bases and J dropped 5; count of bases not matched to a gene: 12. The CDR3 runs to 15 residues. Written as DNA, the CDR3 is TGTGCCAGCACAACGGCGGGAGGAGCCTGGGAGACCCAGTACTTC. This translates into CASTTAGGAWETQYF.

The chain couples TRBV6-5 to TRBJ2-7; maybe TRBD1 (6 bases). Germline V gene lookup returns CDR1 MNHEY and CDR2 SVGAGI. V was trimmed by 6 bases and J by 4 bases, leaving 10 bases between them. The length of the CDR3 is 12 residues. CDR3 sequence: CASRNTGYEQYF. As DNA, the CDR3 is TGTGCCAGCAGGAACACAGGGTACGAGCAGTACTTC.

V usage is TRBV7-9 and J usage is TRBJ2-2; perhaps TRBD1 as D (6 bases). Trimming took 5 bases from V and 0 from J, leaving 16 bases between them. Germline V CDR1 and CDR2: SEHNR, FQNEAQ (reference sequence). CDR3 size: 17 residues. This CDR3 reads CASSPPEGTPNTGELFF. CDR3 bases: TGTGCCAGCAGCCCCCCCGAAGGGACACCGAACACCGGGGAGCTGTTTTTT.

V and J are TRBV6-6 and TRBJ1-3; D not certain. The CDR3 totals 16 residues. CDR1 and CDR2 (germline): MNHNY, SVGAGI (reference sequence). V was clipped by 4 bases and J by 4 bases, with 17 bases between them. The CDR3 DNA follows: TGTGCCAGCAGTTTTCTACCGCGGGGAGGAGGAAACACCATATATTTT. This translates into CASSFLPRGGGNTIYF.

The gene calls are TRBV7-9 and TRBJ2-5; 10 nucleotides agree with TRBD1. V gave up 5 bases and J gave up 5 bases; unmatched junction bases: 8. Germline V gene data show CDR1 as SEHNR and CDR2 as FQNEAQ (reference sequence). The CDR3 runs 15 residues. The CDR3 region is CASSHRGQGRETQYF. The DNA for the CDR3 is TGTGCCAGCAGCCATCGGGGACAGGGGAGGGAGACCCAGTACTTC.

The J gene is TRBJ2-3, the V gene TRBV6-1, with unresolved D. Germline CDR1 reads MNHNS; CDR2 reads SASEGT. The CDR3 extends over 12 amino acids. V lost 8 bases and J 4 bases, leaving 10 bases between the germline ends. The CDR3 DNA reads TGTGCCAGCCGAATTGTGGCAGATACGCAGTATTTT. Amino acids: CASRIVADTQYF.

The genes are TRBV29-1 and TRBJ2-2, with 13 bases aligning to TRBD2. V shed 4 bases, J shed 8 bases, and the junction held 1 base outside the gene matches. This CDR3 contains 13 residues. Germline V lookup: CDR1 SQVTM, CDR2 ANQGSEA. In DNA, the CDR3 is TGCAGCGTTGGACTAGCGGGAGGTGGGGAGCTGTTTTTT. The encoded protein is CSVGLAGGGELFF.

This chain uses TRBV27 with TRBJ1-2; weak D call: TRBD1 (5 bases). Trimming shortened V by 3 bases and J by 8 bases, and 10 bases separated the two germline ends. Germline V lookup: CDR1 MNHEY, CDR2 SMNVEV (reference sequence). The length of the CDR3 is 12 residues. For the CDR3, the DNA is TGTGCCAGCAGTTTTGCGGGACGCGGCTACACCTTC. This encodes CASSFAGRGYTF.

This chain links TRBV27 with TRBJ2-5; D ambiguous. The CDR3 runs to 16 residues. The V end lost 8 bases, the J end lost 0 bases, and 19 bases lay between the germline ends. The germline V gene encodes CDR1 MNHEY and CDR2 SMNVEV (reference sequence). For the CDR3, the DNA is TGTGCCAGCGGCCCTCGGCCCAACTCGTACCAAGAGACCCAGTACTTC. Its translation: CASGPRPNSYQETQYF.

CDR3 DNA sequence: TGCAGCGTTGAAGTCCCGACAGGAGGGTACCAAGAGACCCAGTACTTC. This encodes CSVEVPTGGYQETQYF. This chain joins TRBV29-1 and TRBJ2-5; tentatively, D is TRBD1 or TRBD2 (6 bases each). The V end was cut by 1 base, the J end by 0 bases, with 15 bases between. Germline V gene lookup returns CDR1 SQVTM and CDR2 ANQGSEA. There are 16 residues in the CDR3.

The chain employs TRBV7-2 and TRBJ2-7; TRBD2 might be the D (6 bases). Between the trimmed V and J ends, which lost 3 bases and 0 bases, there was a span of 15 bases. The CDR3 length is 16 residues. Germline V gives CDR1 SGHTA, CDR2 FQGNSA. CDR3 in amino acids: CASSLRGGGVSYEQYF. The DNA of the CDR3 is TGTGCCAGCAGCTTGCGGGGTGGGGGAGTCTCCTACGAGCAGTACTTC. Based on the CDR3 plus reference TRBV7-2 and TRBJ2-7, the full variable domain is GAGVSQSPSNKVTEKGKDVELRCDPISGHTALYWYRQSLGQGLEFLIYFQGNSAPDKSGLPSDRFSAERTGGSVSTLTIQRTQQEDSAVYLCASSLRGGGVSYEQYFGPGTRLTVT.

This clone has only one observation. The chain is built from TRBV4-1 and TRBJ1-1; possible D gene TRBD1, 6 bases. Per the germline V gene, CDR1 is MGHRA and CDR2 is YSYEKL. Trimming shortened V by 5 bases and J by 2 bases, and 18 bases separated the two germline ends. The CDR3 is 16 residues long. The CDR3 bases are TGCGCCAGCAGCTACCTAAGACAGGAGGGTAACACTGAAGCTTTCTTT. The encoded protein is CASSYLRQEGNTEAFF.

The V call is TRBV7-9, the J call TRBJ2-1, with 9 bases matching TRBD1. The CDR3 runs 13 residues. V was pared by 5 bases and J by 10 bases, with 6 bases of the junction left unmatched. Germline loops: CDR1 SEHNR, CDR2 FQNEAQ (reference sequence). The chain's CDR3 is CASSRQGGGEQFF. CDR3 DNA: TGTGCCAGCAGCCGACAGGGGGGTGGAGAGCAGTTCTTC.

A single count supports this clone. The chain is built from TRBV4-1 and TRBJ2-1; either TRBD1 or TRBD2 may fit D (5 bases each). The CDR3 is made up of 16 amino acids. CDR1 is MGHRA and CDR2 is YSYEKL in the germline V gene. V was shortened by 4 bases and J by 7 bases, with 20 bases between the two germline ends. This CDR3 is CASSPGAGTLGNEQFF. The CDR3 nucleotides read TGCGCCAGCAGCCCTGGGGCAGGGACCCTGGGGAATGAGCAGTTCTTC.